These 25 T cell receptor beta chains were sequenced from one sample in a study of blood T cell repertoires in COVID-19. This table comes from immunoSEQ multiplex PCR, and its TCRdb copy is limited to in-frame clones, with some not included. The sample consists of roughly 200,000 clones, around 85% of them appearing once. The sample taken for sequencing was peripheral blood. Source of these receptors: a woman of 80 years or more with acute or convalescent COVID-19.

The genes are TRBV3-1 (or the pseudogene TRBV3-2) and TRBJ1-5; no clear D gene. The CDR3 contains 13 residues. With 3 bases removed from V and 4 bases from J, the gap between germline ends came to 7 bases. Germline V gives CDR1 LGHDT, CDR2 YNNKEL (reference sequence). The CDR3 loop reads CASSQERNQPQHF. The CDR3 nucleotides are TGTGCCAGCAGCCAGGAGAGGAATCAGCCCCAGCATTTT.

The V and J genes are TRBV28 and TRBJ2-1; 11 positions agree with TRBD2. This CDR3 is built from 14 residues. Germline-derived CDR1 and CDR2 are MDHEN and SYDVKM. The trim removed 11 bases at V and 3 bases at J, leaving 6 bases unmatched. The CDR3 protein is CACLAGGLYNEQFF. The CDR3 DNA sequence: TGTGCCTGCCTAGCGGGGGGCCTCTACAATGAGCAGTTCTTC.

CDR3 region: CASSPGTGVSYEQYF. The CDR3 nucleotides are TGTGCCAGCAGCCCCGGGACAGGGGTTTCCTACGAGCAGTACTTC. This chain uses TRBV5-6 with TRBJ2-7, with 10 bases aligning to TRBD1. This CDR3 spans 15 amino acids. Germline assignment: CDR1 SGHDT and CDR2 YYEEEE. The ends lost 4 bases at V and 1 base at J; junction bases unmatched: 5.

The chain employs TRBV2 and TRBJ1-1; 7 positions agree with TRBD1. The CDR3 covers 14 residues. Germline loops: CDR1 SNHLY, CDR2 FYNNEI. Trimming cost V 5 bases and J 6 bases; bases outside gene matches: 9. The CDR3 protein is CASSQDRVVPEAFF. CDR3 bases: TGTGCCAGCAGTCAAGACAGGGTAGTACCTGAAGCTTTCTTT.

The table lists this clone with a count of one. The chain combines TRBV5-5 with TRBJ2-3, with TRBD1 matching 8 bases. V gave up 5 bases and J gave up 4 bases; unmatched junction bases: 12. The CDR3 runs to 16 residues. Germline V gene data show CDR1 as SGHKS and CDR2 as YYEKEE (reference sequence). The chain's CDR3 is CASSFTGTGFSDTQYF. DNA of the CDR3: TGTGCCAGCAGTTTTACCGGGACAGGATTTTCAGATACGCAGTATTTT.

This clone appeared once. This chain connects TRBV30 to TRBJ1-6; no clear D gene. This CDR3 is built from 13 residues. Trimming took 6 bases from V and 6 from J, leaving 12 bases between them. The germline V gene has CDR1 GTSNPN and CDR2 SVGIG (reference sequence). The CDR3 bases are TGTGCCTGTTCGGCGGGCGGTAATTCACCCCTCCACTTT. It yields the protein CACSAGGNSPLHF.

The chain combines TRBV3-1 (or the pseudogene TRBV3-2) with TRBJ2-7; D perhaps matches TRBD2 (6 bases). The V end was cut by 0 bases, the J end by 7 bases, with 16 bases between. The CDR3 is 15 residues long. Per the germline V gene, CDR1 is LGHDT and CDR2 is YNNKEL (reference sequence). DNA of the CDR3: TGTGCCAGCAGCCAAGATTCAACGGGAGCGAGGGAGCAGTACTTC. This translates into CASSQDSTGAREQYF.

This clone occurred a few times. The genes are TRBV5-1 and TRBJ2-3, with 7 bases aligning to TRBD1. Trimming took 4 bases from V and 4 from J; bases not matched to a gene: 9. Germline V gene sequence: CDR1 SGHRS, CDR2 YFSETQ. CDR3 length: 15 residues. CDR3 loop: CASSLTGAPPDTQYF. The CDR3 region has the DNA TGCGCCAGCAGCCTCACAGGGGCCCCACCAGATACGCAGTATTTT.

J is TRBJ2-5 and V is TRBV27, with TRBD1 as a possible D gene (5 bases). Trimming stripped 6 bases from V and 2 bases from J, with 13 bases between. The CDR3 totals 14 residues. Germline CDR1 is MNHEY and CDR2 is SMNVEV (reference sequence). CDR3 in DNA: TGTGCCAGCAGCCATTATGCAGGGCAAGAGACCCAGTACTTC. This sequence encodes CASSHYAGQETQYF.

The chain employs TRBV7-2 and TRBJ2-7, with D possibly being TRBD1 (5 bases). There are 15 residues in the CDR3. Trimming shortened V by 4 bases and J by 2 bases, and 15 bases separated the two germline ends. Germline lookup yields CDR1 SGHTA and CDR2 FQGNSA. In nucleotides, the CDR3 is TGTGCCAGCAGCTCAGCCCTCCAGGGTACCTACGAGCAGTACTTC. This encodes CASSSALQGTYEQYF.

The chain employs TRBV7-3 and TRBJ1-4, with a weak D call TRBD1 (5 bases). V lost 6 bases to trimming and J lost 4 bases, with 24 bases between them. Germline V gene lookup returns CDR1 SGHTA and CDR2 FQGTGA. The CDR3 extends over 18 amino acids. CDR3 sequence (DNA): TGTGCCAGCAGTCACACCGTCCTGGCCAGGGCAGGTAATGAAAAACTGTTTTTT. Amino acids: CASSHTVLARAGNEKLFF.

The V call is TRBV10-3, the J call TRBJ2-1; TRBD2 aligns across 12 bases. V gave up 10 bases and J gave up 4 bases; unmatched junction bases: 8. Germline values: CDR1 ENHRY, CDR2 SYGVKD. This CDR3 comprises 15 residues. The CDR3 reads CATQTSGGRYNEQFF. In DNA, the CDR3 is TGTGCCACGCAGACTAGCGGGGGAAGATACAATGAGCAGTTCTTC.

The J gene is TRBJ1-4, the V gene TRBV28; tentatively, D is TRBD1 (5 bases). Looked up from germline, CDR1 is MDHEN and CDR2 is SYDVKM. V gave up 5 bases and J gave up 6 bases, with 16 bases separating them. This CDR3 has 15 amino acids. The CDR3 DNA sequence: TGTGCCAGCAGTGTGGGGGGGGGTCGAGATGAAAAACTGTTTTTT. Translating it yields CASSVGGGRDEKLFF.

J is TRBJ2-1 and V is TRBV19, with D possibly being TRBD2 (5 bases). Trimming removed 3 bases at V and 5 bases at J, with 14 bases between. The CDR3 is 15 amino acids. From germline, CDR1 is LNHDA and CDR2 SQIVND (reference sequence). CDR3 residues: CASSISLATNNEQFF. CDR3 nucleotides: TGTGCCAGTAGTATCAGTCTAGCAACCAACAATGAGCAGTTCTTC.

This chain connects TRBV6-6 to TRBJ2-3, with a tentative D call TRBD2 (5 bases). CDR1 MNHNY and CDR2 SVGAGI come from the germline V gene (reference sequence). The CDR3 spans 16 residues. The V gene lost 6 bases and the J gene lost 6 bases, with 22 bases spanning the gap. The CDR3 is CASSTAETRGLDTQYF. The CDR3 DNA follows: TGTGCCAGCAGCACGGCGGAGACTCGGGGTCTTGATACGCAGTATTTT.

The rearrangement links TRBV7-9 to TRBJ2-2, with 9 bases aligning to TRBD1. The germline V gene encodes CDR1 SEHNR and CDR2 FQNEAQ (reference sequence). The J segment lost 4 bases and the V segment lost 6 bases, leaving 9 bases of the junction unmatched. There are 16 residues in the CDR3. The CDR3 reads CASSFGQGTFTGELFF. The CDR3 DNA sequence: TGTGCCAGCAGTTTCGGACAGGGGACCTTCACCGGGGAGCTGTTTTTT.

CDR3 in amino acids: CAWRGGDFNSGNTIYF. In DNA, the CDR3 is TGTGCCTGGAGGGGAGGGGATTTTAACTCTGGAAACACCATATATTTT. This chain connects TRBV30 to TRBJ1-3, with D perhaps matching TRBD1 (5 bases). Germline V gene data show CDR1 as GTSNPN and CDR2 as SVGIG (reference sequence). Trimming took off 3 bases at V and 0 bases at J, with 15 bases between the two ends. This CDR3 region has 16 residues.

The CDR3 DNA sequence: TGTGCCAGCGACGGACTAGCGGGAACCCCAGATACGCAGTATTTT. Protein: CASDGLAGTPDTQYF. The rearrangement links TRBV28 to TRBJ2-3, with TRBD2 matching over 12 bases. Germline assignment: CDR1 MDHEN and CDR2 SYDVKM. The CDR3 contains 15 residues. Losses at the gene ends were 8 bases for V and 4 bases for J; bases not matched to a gene: 7.

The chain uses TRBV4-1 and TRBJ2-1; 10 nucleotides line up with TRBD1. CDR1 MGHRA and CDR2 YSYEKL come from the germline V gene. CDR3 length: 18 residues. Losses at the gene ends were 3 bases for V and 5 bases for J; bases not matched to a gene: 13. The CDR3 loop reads CASSHPWDRGFRDNEQFF. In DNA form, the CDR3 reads TGCGCCAGCAGCCACCCCTGGGACAGGGGATTTCGGGACAATGAGCAGTTCTTC.

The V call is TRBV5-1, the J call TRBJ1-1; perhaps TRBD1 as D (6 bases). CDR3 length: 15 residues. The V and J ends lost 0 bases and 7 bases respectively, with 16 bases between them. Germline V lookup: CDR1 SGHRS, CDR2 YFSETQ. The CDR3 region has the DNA TGCGCCAGCAGCTTGGGATCAGGGGAGTCATATGAAGCTTTCTTT. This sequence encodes CASSLGSGESYEAFF.

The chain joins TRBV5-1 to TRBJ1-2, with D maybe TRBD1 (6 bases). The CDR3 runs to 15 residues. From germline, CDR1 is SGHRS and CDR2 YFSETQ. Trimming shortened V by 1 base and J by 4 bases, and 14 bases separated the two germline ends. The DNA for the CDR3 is TGCGCCAGCAGCTTGAATGGGGGCGCAATCTATGGCTACACCTTC. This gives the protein CASSLNGGAIYGYTF.

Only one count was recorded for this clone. This chain's CDR3 is CASSRGGTNEKLFF. CDR3 in DNA: TGTGCCAGCAGTCGGGGGGGGACTAATGAAAAACTGTTTTTT. The chain carries TRBV28 and TRBJ1-4; D is possibly TRBD1 (5 bases). V shed 5 bases and J shed 2 bases, with 9 bases lying between them. Germline lookup yields CDR1 MDHEN and CDR2 SYDVKM. CDR3 length: 14 residues.

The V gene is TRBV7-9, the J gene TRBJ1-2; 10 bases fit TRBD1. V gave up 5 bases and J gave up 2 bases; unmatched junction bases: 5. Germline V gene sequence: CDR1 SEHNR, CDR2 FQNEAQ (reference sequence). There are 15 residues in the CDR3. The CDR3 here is CASSTPGQGNYGYTF. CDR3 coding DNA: TGTGCCAGCAGCACCCCGGGACAGGGGAACTATGGCTACACCTTC.

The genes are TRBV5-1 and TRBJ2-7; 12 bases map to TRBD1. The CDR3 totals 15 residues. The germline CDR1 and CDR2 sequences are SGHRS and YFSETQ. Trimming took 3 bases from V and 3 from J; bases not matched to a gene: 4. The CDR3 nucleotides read TGCGCCAGCAGCTGGGACAGGGGGCAAGGCTACGAGCAGTACTTC. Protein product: CASSWDRGQGYEQYF.

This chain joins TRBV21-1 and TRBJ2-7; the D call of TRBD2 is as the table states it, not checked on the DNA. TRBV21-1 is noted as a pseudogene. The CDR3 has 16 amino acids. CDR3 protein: CASSKKVRERSYEQYF. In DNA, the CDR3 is TGTGCCAGCAGCAAGAAGGTCCGGGAACGTAGCTACGAGCAGTACTTC.